The 25 T cell receptor beta chains below all came from one sample that was sequenced in a study of regulatory T cells in long-lasting Graves disease (dated by TCRdb to about 2021). Interpreted using the paper, the time point label stands for: newly diagnosed GD, antithyroid drugs for less than 3 months. RNA was extracted from PBMCs in TRIzol for both TCR sequencing and RNA sequencing. The library was prepared using multiplex PCR. Instrument used: Illumina HiSeq 4000. CDR3 regions were amplified by Arm-PCR with iRepertoire HTBI primers to construct TCR beta libraries. The public reads were quality trimmed at Q25 with fastp and then assembled into clones with MiXCR by TCRdb, keeping productive beta chains. Rows with a matching CDR3 protein are joined into one entry that keeps the most common DNA and genes. This sample gives approximately 560,000 distinct CDR3 sequences in total; roughly 15% of them show up just once. The top ten constitute 12% of the sample.

The same data also went into a second study, on T cells in Graves' hyperthyroidism and ophthalmopathy.

The sample in question was peripheral blood mononuclear cells (PBMCs), obtained at new diagnosis, from a patient treated with antithyroid drugs. All receptors derive from a man between 18 and 29 years old with Graves disease. Donor details come from another sample of the same person, matched by shared clones.

Only a few counts were recorded for this clonotype. The V gene is TRBV29-1, the J gene TRBJ1-2; D uncertain. The germline V and J ends were trimmed by 3 bases and 6 bases, with 11 bases remaining between them. The CDR3 is made up of 12 amino acids. Germline CDR1 and CDR2: SQVTM and ANQGSEA. The CDR3 here is CSVDLYVNGYTF. In DNA, the CDR3 is TGCAGCGTTGACTTGTATGTGAATGGCTACACCTTC.

The chain carries TRBV12-3 or TRBV12-4 and TRBJ1-3; D possibly corresponds to TRBD1 (6 bases). This CDR3 is 16 amino acids long. V was clipped by 6 bases and J by 0 bases, with 15 bases between them. CDR3 in DNA: TGTGCCAGCAGCCCCCTAGGGGGGGACTCTGGAAACACCATATATTTT. Its translation: CASSPLGGDSGNTIYF.

This chain uses TRBV15 with TRBJ1-2, with D perhaps matching TRBD1 (6 bases). The CDR3 consists of 16 residues. From germline, CDR1 is LNHNV and CDR2 YYDKDF (reference sequence). Between the trimmed V and J ends, which lost 6 bases and 4 bases, there was a span of 21 bases. The CDR3 DNA follows: TGTGCCACCAGGCCCTCCGGGGGGGGGCTCATCTATGGCTACACCTTC. Translating gives CATRPSGGGLIYGYTF.

Turning to this clonotype: Compared with germline, one end of the junction differs, possibly owing to a read error. The chain employs TRBV12-5 and TRBJ2-1; TRBD2 matches at 8 bases. The germline V gene encodes CDR1 LGHNT and CDR2 FRNRAP. This CDR3 spans 17 amino acids. CDR3 protein: CVSGLFIAGSSYNEQFF. CDR3 nucleotide sequence: TGTGTTAGTGGTTTGTTTATAGCGGGAAGCTCCTACAATGAGCAGTTCTTC.

This clonotype was detected a few times. The chain recombines TRBV20-1 with TRBJ2-3, with D tentatively TRBD2 (5 bases). Trimming removed 6 bases from V and 1 base from J, with 11 bases in between. The length of the CDR3 is 13 residues. From germline, CDR1 is DFQATT and CDR2 SNEGSKA (reference sequence). CDR3 sequence (DNA): TGCAGTGCCGGGGTTGGAGGCACAGATACGCAGTATTTT. This encodes CSAGVGGTDTQYF.

This clonotype was picked up a small number of times. The CDR3, as DNA: TGCGCCAGCAGCTCTGGGGACAGGGACTTGGGGGAGCAGTACTTC. Amino acid sequence: CASSSGDRDLGEQYF. The chain uses TRBV5-1 and TRBJ2-7; 9 bases agree with TRBD1. The germline V gene encodes CDR1 SGHRS and CDR2 YFSETQ. V lost 3 bases and J lost 7; bases outside the gene matches: 11. This CDR3 contains 15 residues.

This clonotype was detected many times. The chain links TRBV28 to TRBJ2-7; TRBD1 matches 11 bases. V gave up 7 bases and J gave up 6 bases; unmatched junction bases: 14. In germline, CDR1 is MDHEN, CDR2 SYDVKM. The CDR3 has 16 amino acids. The CDR3 nucleotides read TGTGCCAGCACCGGCTGGGGACAGGGGGTCTTGAGCGAGCAGTACTTC. Its translation is CASTGWGQGVLSEQYF.

This clonotype was observed many times. The chain joins TRBV5-4 to TRBJ2-1; 9 bases are shared with TRBD2. V lost 3 bases and J lost 11; bases outside the gene matches: 15. CDR1 is SGHNT, CDR2 YYREEE, per germline (reference sequence). The CDR3 loop spans 16 amino acids. CDR3 bases: TGTGCCAGCAGCTCCCACGCGGGAGGGAATCAGAGGAAGCAGTTCTTC. This encodes CASSSHAGGNQRKQFF.

Only a few counts were recorded for this clonotype. J is TRBJ2-3 and V is TRBV9; TRBD2 agrees at 13 bases. The CDR3 has 18 residues. J lost 5 bases, V lost 4 bases, and 13 bases had no gene match. CDR1 is SGDLS, CDR2 YYNGEE, per germline. The CDR3 loop reads CASSSVGGTSGIGDTQYF. CDR3 DNA sequence: TGTGCCAGCAGCTCAGTGGGGGGGACTAGCGGGATTGGAGATACGCAGTATTTT.

At least ten counts were recorded for this clonotype. This chain joins TRBV7-3 and TRBJ2-7, with 7 bases identical to TRBD1. This CDR3 has 13 residues. CDR1 SGHTA and CDR2 FQGTGA come from the germline V gene. Trimming cost V 1 base and J 5 bases; bases outside gene matches: 2. The CDR3 protein is CASSLNRGNEQYF. As DNA, the CDR3 is TGTGCCAGCAGCTTAAACAGGGGCAACGAGCAGTACTTC.

This clonotype occurred a few times. The gene calls are TRBV30 and TRBJ2-1; weak D call: TRBD1 (6 bases). The germline V and J ends were trimmed by 1 base and 3 bases, with 13 bases remaining between them. The CDR3 length is 15 residues. Germline loops: CDR1 GTSNPN, CDR2 SVGIG (reference sequence). CDR3 nucleotides: TGTGCCTGGAGTGATCAGGGGACCTACTACAATGAGCAGTTCTTC. It is translated as CAWSDQGTYYNEQFF.

About this clonotype itself: An end of the junction does not agree with germline; a read error may underlie this. The V and J genes are TRBV27 and TRBJ1-2; D is ambiguous. The CDR3 contains 13 residues. The germline gives CDR1 MNHEY, CDR2 SMNVEV (reference sequence). The CDR3 DNA reads TGTACCAGCAGGCAGTTCCCCCAATATGGCTACACCTTC. Translated, it gives CTSRQFPQYGYTF.

At least ten counts were recorded for this clonotype. The chain links TRBV30 to TRBJ1-6; D remains unclear. The CDR3 is 15 residues long. Trimming removed 0 bases from V and 11 bases from J, with 17 bases in between. Germline assignment: CDR1 GTSNPN and CDR2 SVGIG (reference sequence). The CDR3 here is CAWSVRAVGSAPLHF. Here the CDR3 DNA reads TGTGCCTGGAGTGTACGTGCGGTGGGTTCGGCACCCCTCCACTTT. Full variable domain (missing parts from reference TRBV30 and TRBJ1-6): SQTIHQWPATLVQPVGSPLSLECTVEGTSNPNLYWYRQAAGRGLQLLFYSVGIGQISSEVPQNLSASRPQDRQFILSSKKLLLSDSGFYLCAWSVRAVGSAPLHFGNGTRLTVT.

This clonotype appeared many times. The chain employs TRBV20-1 and TRBJ2-3; D not certain. The J call may be in error: the DNA end matches TRBJ2-5 better. The CDR3 consists of 11 residues. From germline, CDR1 is DFQATT and CDR2 SNEGSKA (reference sequence). CDR3 bases: TGCAGTGCTGAACCAATAAAGACCCAGTACTTC. Protein sequence: CSAEPIKTQYF.

At least ten counts were recorded for this clonotype. This chain joins TRBV10-3 and TRBJ2-3, with TRBD2 matching 14 bases. The CDR3 runs 18 residues. V gave up 2 bases and J gave up 2 bases; unmatched junction bases: 6. The V gene's germline CDR1 is ENHRY and CDR2 SYGVKD. CDR3: CAISEGTSGSSVTDTQYF. The CDR3 region has the DNA TGTGCCATCAGTGAGGGGACTAGCGGGAGCTCTGTCACAGATACGCAGTATTTT.

This clonotype was counted between two and nine times. The chain combines TRBV12-5 with TRBJ2-2, with 9 bases identical to TRBD1. In germline, CDR1 is LGHNT, CDR2 FRNRAP. After removal of 6 bases from V and 2 bases from J, the junction contained 7 bases not matched to a gene. The CDR3 has 16 amino acids. The CDR3 DNA is TGTGCTAGTGGCTCCCCGGGACAGGGAAACACCGGGGAGCTGTTTTTT. Protein sequence: CASGSPGQGNTGELFF.

This clonotype has ten or more counts. The CDR3 DNA reads as TGTGCCAGCAGCTCATTGCGGACTAGCGAAAGGAAGGATACGCAGTATTTT. It specifies CASSSLRTSERKDTQYF. The chain employs TRBV7-9 and TRBJ2-3, with 9 bases matching TRBD2. CDR3 length: 17 residues. Looked up from germline, CDR1 is SEHNR and CDR2 is FQNEAQ (reference sequence). Trimming cost V 4 bases and J 6 bases; bases outside gene matches: 14.

This chain joins TRBV5-1 and TRBJ2-5; D remains unclear. The CDR3 is 13 residues long. Looked up from germline, CDR1 is SGHRS and CDR2 is YFSETQ. Deletions cut 2 bases from V and 5 bases from J, with 10 bases between. CDR3 sequence: CASSFRSLETQYF. CDR3 nucleotides: TGCGCCAGCAGCTTCAGATCTTTGGAGACCCAGTACTTC.

The rearrangement joins TRBV5-1 to TRBJ2-6; D possibly corresponds to TRBD1 (6 bases). V lost 7 bases to trimming and J lost 1 base, with 12 bases between them. Germline V gives CDR1 SGHRS, CDR2 YFSETQ. This CDR3 is 15 amino acids long. CDR3 loop: CASGFGQSGANVLTF. The CDR3 nucleotides are TGCGCCAGCGGATTTGGACAGTCTGGGGCCAACGTCCTGACTTTC.

This clonotype was observed at least ten times. Here the CDR3 DNA reads TGCAGTGCTAGAGAATGGGGCAAGAGGACTAGCGGACAAGAGACCCAGTACTTC. Its protein product is CSAREWGKRTSGQETQYF. The V call is TRBV20-1, the J call TRBJ2-5, with TRBD2 matching 10 bases. The J segment lost 2 bases and the V segment lost 0 bases, leaving 12 bases of the junction unmatched. This CDR3 has 18 residues. From germline, CDR1 is DFQATT and CDR2 SNEGSKA (reference sequence).

This clonotype has at least ten counts. The chain recombines TRBV7-2 with TRBJ2-1; D not certain. The length of the CDR3 is 14 residues. The V end was cut by 0 bases, the J end by 5 bases, with 8 bases between. Germline CDR1 is SGHTA and CDR2 is FQGNSA. CDR3 region: CASSLALWNNEQFF. As DNA, the CDR3 is TGTGCCAGCAGCTTAGCGCTTTGGAACAATGAGCAGTTCTTC.

This clonotype was recorded many times. In nucleotides, the CDR3 is TGTGCCAGCAGTTACTCTCGGGGGTCGGGACGTGTTTCGGATGGCTACACCTTC. It translates to CASSYSRGSGRVSDGYTF. This sequence joins TRBV6-7 and TRBJ1-2; TRBD1 is a possible D gene (5 bases). TRBV6-7 counts as an open reading frame of uncertain function. The CDR3 runs 18 residues. The ends were cut back, 0 bases at V and 6 bases at J, with 23 bases in the middle.

This clonotype has ten or more counts. The chain uses TRBV6-2 or TRBV6-3 and TRBJ2-3; no clear D gene. Germline V CDR1 and CDR2: MNHEY, SVGEGT. This CDR3 region has 13 residues. Deletions cut 5 bases from V and 0 bases from J, with 6 bases between. The CDR3 here is CASSAQSTDTQYF. For the CDR3, the DNA is TGTGCCAGCAGTGCCCAGAGCACAGATACGCAGTATTTT.

This sequence joins TRBV20-1 and TRBJ2-3; 7 bases are shared with TRBD1. Germline trimming cut 6 bases from V and 4 bases from J; bases unmatched to any gene: 13. The CDR3 sequence is 15 residues long. The germline gives CDR1 DFQATT, CDR2 SNEGSKA (reference sequence). For the CDR3, the DNA is TGCAGTGCAGAAGACAGGGAAGGTTTCTCAGATACGCAGTATTTT. Its translation is CSAEDREGFSDTQYF.

This clonotype was recorded at least ten times. V is TRBV27 and J is TRBJ2-7; TRBD1 matches at 8 bases. Per germline, CDR1 MNHEY and CDR2 SMNVEV (reference sequence). The CDR3 has 14 amino acids. The junction had 8 bases not matched to a gene; V was cut back by 8 bases and J by 2 bases. CDR3 amino acids: CASETGDYPYEQYF. The CDR3 bases are TGTGCCAGCGAGACAGGGGATTACCCCTACGAGCAGTACTTC.